One and the same sample provided the 15 T cell receptor beta chains below, sequenced in a study of blood T cell repertoires in COVID-19. Sequencing used immunoSEQ multiplex PCR; TCRdb keeps in-frame clones, though not all of them. The sample yields roughly 130,000 clones, about three quarters seen once. What was sequenced was peripheral blood. These receptors were obtained from a man aged 80 or over with acute or convalescent COVID-19.

The CDR3 DNA reads TGTGCCAGCTCACCTATGAATGAGCAGTTCTTC. Protein: CASSPMNEQFF. The V and J genes are TRBV18 and TRBJ2-1, with D hard to call. V lost 3 bases to trimming and J lost 7 bases, with 4 bases between them. The V gene's germline CDR1 is KGHSH and CDR2 LQKENI. The CDR3 consists of 11 residues.

The rearrangement links TRBV6-6 to TRBJ1-5; D gene ambiguous. Between the trimmed V and J ends, which lost 7 bases and 9 bases, there was a span of 13 bases. Germline CDR1 MNHNY, CDR2 SVGAGI (reference sequence). The CDR3 has 12 amino acids. This chain's CDR3 is CASNIAEGPQHF. In nucleotides, the CDR3 is TGTGCCAGCAATATAGCCGAAGGGCCCCAGCATTTT.

The gene calls are TRBV2 and TRBJ2-1; TRBD2 aligns across 11 bases. With 6 bases clipped from V and 8 bases from J, the junction kept 9 bases outside the gene matches. Germline-derived CDR1 and CDR2 are SNHLY and FYNNEI. The CDR3 totals 15 residues. CDR3 sequence (DNA): TGTGCCAGCAGCAATTTAGCGGGGGGGCCCGATGAGCAGTTCTTC. Residues: CASSNLAGGPDEQFF.

The chain couples TRBV3-1 (or the pseudogene TRBV3-2) to TRBJ2-7; perhaps TRBD2 as D (5 bases). V was pared by 3 bases and J by 3 bases, with 9 bases between. The CDR3 has 13 residues. Per germline, CDR1 LGHDT and CDR2 YNNKEL (reference sequence). The chain's CDR3 is CASSHLGSYEQYF. CDR3 bases: TGTGCCAGCAGCCATTTGGGGAGCTACGAGCAGTACTTC.

The V gene is TRBV11-3, the J gene TRBJ2-5, with a weak D call TRBD2 (5 bases). CDR1 and CDR2 (germline): SGHNT, YENEEA. The CDR3 runs to 13 residues. Trimming left V 1 base short and J 5 bases short, with 8 bases between. The CDR3 bases are TGTGCCAGCAGCTTAGCGGAGGAGGAGACCCAGTACTTC. This sequence encodes CASSLAEEETQYF.

This clone was counted a few times. The same CDR3 also results from other DNA sequences found in this sample. The V and J genes are TRBV12-3 or TRBV12-4 and TRBJ1-1; D is possibly TRBD1 (6 bases). The V end lost 6 bases, the J end lost 2 bases, and 10 bases lay between the germline ends. The CDR3 extends over 13 amino acids. CDR3 region: CASSRGGNTEAFF. The CDR3 DNA reads as TGTGCCAGCAGCCGTGGGGGCAACACTGAAGCTTTCTTT.

The chain combines TRBV25-1 with TRBJ1-6; possibly TRBD1 for D (5 bases). Per the germline V gene, CDR1 is MGHDK and CDR2 is SYGVNS. Deletions cut 3 bases from V and 9 bases from J, with 12 bases between. This CDR3 has 14 amino acids. CDR3 coding DNA: TGTGCCAGCAGTGACCCAGGGTCGGGTTCACCCCTCCACTTT. Encoded protein: CASSDPGSGSPLHF.

This clone was recorded a few times. The chain carries TRBV6-5 and TRBJ1-3; D remains ambiguous. This CDR3 has 16 amino acids. Trimming shortened V by 0 bases and J by 2 bases, and 11 bases separated the two germline ends. Germline loops: CDR1 MNHEY, CDR2 SVGAGI. In DNA form, the CDR3 reads TGTGCCAGCAGTTACTCGGGAGGTTCCACTGGAAACACCATATATTTT. This encodes CASSYSGGSTGNTIYF.

This clone was seen a single time. This chain uses TRBV3-1 (or the pseudogene TRBV3-2) with TRBJ2-7; 10 nucleotides match TRBD1. The CDR3 runs 15 residues. Germline V CDR1 and CDR2: LGHDT, YNNKEL (reference sequence). J gave up 5 bases and V 1 base, and 5 bases lay outside the gene matches. The CDR3 DNA sequence: TGTGCCAGCAGCCAAGGGACAGGGGGTCGCGACGAGCAGTACTTC. Amino acid sequence: CASSQGTGGRDEQYF.

A few counts support this clone. V is TRBV24-1 and J is TRBJ2-2; TRBD1 might be the D (5 bases). V gave up 6 bases and J gave up 0 bases, with 10 bases separating them. This CDR3 is 15 amino acids long. Germline V gene data show CDR1 as KGHDR and CDR2 as SFDVKD. The CDR3 here is CATSPSGPNTGELFF. The CDR3 nucleotides read TGTGCCACCAGTCCCTCAGGGCCGAACACCGGGGAGCTGTTTTTT.

The rearrangement uses TRBV18 and TRBJ2-1; 14 positions agree with TRBD2. The V gene's germline CDR1 is KGHSH and CDR2 LQKENI. The ends lost 3 bases at V and 14 bases at J; junction bases unmatched: 3. The CDR3 totals 13 residues. The DNA of the CDR3 is TGTGCCAGCTCACCTGGGACTAGCGGGGGCGAGTTCTTC. It is translated as CASSPGTSGGEFF.

The chain couples TRBV9 to TRBJ2-7; D is uncertain. Trimming shortened V by 3 bases and J by 8 bases, and 21 bases separated the two germline ends. The CDR3 runs 15 residues. In germline, CDR1 is SGDLS, CDR2 YYNGEE. CDR3 loop: CASSATHGSESKQYF. Written as DNA, the CDR3 is TGTGCCAGCAGCGCCACCCACGGGTCTGAGAGCAAGCAGTACTTC.

This chain links TRBV27 with TRBJ2-7; TRBD1 matches at 7 bases. V shed 7 bases, J shed 6 bases, and the junction held 12 bases outside the gene matches. This CDR3 is 14 amino acids long. Germline V gene lookup returns CDR1 MNHEY and CDR2 SMNVEV (reference sequence). DNA for the CDR3: TGTGCCAGCACCTCGCCCACAGGGGTGGGCGAGCAGTACTTC. Encoded protein: CASTSPTGVGEQYF.

The chain employs TRBV9 and TRBJ2-6, with TRBD1 matching over 10 bases. Germline V lookup: CDR1 SGDLS, CDR2 YYNGEE. There are 16 residues in the CDR3. V trimming: 4 bases; J trimming: 8 bases; junction bases outside the gene matches: 9. The CDR3 protein is CASSIRGQGHTNVLTF. CDR3 nucleotides: TGTGCCAGCAGCATAAGGGGACAGGGGCATACCAACGTCCTGACTTTC. Based on the CDR3 plus reference TRBV9 and TRBJ2-6, the full variable domain is DSGVTQTPKHLITATGQRVTLRCSPRSGDLSVYWYQQSLDQGLQFLIQYYNGEERAKGNILERFSAQQFPDLHSELNLSSLELGDSALYFCASSIRGQGHTNVLTFGAGSRLTVL.

The V gene is TRBV5-6, the J gene TRBJ1-4, with D unresolved. CDR1 is SGHDT, CDR2 YYEEEE, per germline. The germline V and J ends were trimmed by 0 bases and 3 bases, with 12 bases remaining between them. This CDR3 is built from 16 residues. CDR3 nucleotides: TGTGCCAGCAGCTTGGGGTCAAATTCGGCTAATGAAAAACTGTTTTTT. Translation: CASSLGSNSANEKLFF. Looking up the rest from reference TRBV5-6 and TRBJ1-4 gives the full variable domain: DAGVTQSPTHLIKTRGQQVTLRCSPKSGHDTVSWYQQALGQGPQFIFQYYEEEERQRGNFPDRFSGHQFPNYSSELNVNALLLGDSALYLCASSLGSNSANEKLFFGSGTQLSVL.